The subject of this entry is one T cell receptor (beta chain). Antigen specificity is unknown. The method was immunoSEQ multiplex PCR; TCRdb's version includes in-frame clones alone and lacks a portion of them. The top ten clones hold 5.8% of a sample with 50,000 to 70,000 clones, 85% to 95% of them seen once. These data belong to a study of cytomegalovirus exposure and HLA in healthy donors. Study summary: The 90 to 150 validation repertoires, a later analysis reported, used the same platform as the 666 repertoires from the first cohort. Study outcomes and limitations: It was confirmed in vitro that three of the CMV-associated chains were specific for CMV antigens. The study recorded more than 150 TCR beta chains that were cytomegalovirus-associated.

V lost 3 bases and J lost 5; bases outside the gene matches: 8. Germline CDR1 SGHVS, CDR2 FQNEAQ. CDR3 length equals 15 residues. V usage is TRBV7-8 and J usage is TRBJ2-5; 8 nucleotides match TRBD1. The origin of this receptor is a woman under 30 in good health and CMV-seropositive. The sequenced sample consisted of PBMCs. The CDR3 region has the DNA TGTGCCAGCAGCTTGATAGGACAGGGCGGGGAGACCCAGTACTTC. It encodes CASSLIGQGGETQYF.